The TCR beta chain under discussion was sequenced for a study of cytomegalovirus exposure and HLA in healthy donors. Study-level points and caveats: When analyzed later, the rates of TCR association showed variation by HLA locus, with DRB1 the most and HLA-C the fewest.

A multiplex PCR was run with 60 Vbeta primers and 13 Jbeta primers. This table comes from immunoSEQ multiplex PCR, and its TCRdb copy is limited to in-frame clones, with some not included. The sample holds some 120,000 clones, 55% to 75% seen once. This clone showed up just a few times. Its antigen is still unknown. The CDR3 covers 16 residues. Germline trimming cut 3 bases from V and 3 bases from J; bases unmatched to any gene: 8. Germline V CDR1 and CDR2: SGHVS, FNYEAQ. Sample: PBMCs. The rearrangement uses TRBV7-6 and TRBJ2-1; 7 bases line up with TRBD2. This sequence originates from a man in his thirties or forties in good health and CMV-seropositive. The CDR3 region is CASSFFGGSIYNEQFF. CDR3 in DNA: TGTGCCAGCAGCTTCTTTGGCGGGAGTATCTACAATGAGCAGTTCTTC.